This section outlines one T cell receptor (beta chain) sequence together with its context. This entry is derived from a study of control samples from healthy donors and cancer patients. TCRdb's copy holds only in-frame clones and misses some; the assay was immunoSEQ multiplex PCR. The sample has about 130,000 clones, under 95% seen once; the top ten hold approximately 9%. The CDR3 is made up of 16 amino acids. Germline V gene lookup returns CDR1 SGHRS and CDR2 YFSETQ. Trimming at V came to 3 bases and at J to 4 bases, leaving 11 bases not matched to a gene. Sequencing used blood. This clonotype was obtained from a man aged 18 to 30 in good health. The chain combines TRBV5-1 with TRBJ2-3, with 7 nucleotides matching TRBD1. The CDR3: CASSSLGTAEADTQYF. The CDR3 nucleotides are TGCGCCAGCAGCTCTCTCGGGACAGCAGAGGCAGATACGCAGTATTTT.